This T cell receptor beta chain was captured in a study of control samples from healthy donors and cancer patients. This table comes from immunoSEQ multiplex PCR, and its TCRdb copy is limited to in-frame clones, with some not included. The sample holds 130,000 or so clones, 80% to 90% seen once. In this sample, this clone turned up once. V shed 5 bases and J shed 2 bases, with 25 bases lying between them. The CDR3 has 19 amino acids. The germline V gene encodes CDR1 MNHEY and CDR2 SMNVEV (reference sequence). This chain joins TRBV27 and TRBJ1-5, with D unclear. The specimen was blood. The TCR originated in a man aged 25-45 years in good health. CDR3 sequence (DNA): TGTGCCAGCAGTCCCTTTCCCCCCTTACAAGGTAGAGGCAATCAGCCCCAGCATTTT. The encoded protein is CASSPFPPLQGRGNQPQHF.